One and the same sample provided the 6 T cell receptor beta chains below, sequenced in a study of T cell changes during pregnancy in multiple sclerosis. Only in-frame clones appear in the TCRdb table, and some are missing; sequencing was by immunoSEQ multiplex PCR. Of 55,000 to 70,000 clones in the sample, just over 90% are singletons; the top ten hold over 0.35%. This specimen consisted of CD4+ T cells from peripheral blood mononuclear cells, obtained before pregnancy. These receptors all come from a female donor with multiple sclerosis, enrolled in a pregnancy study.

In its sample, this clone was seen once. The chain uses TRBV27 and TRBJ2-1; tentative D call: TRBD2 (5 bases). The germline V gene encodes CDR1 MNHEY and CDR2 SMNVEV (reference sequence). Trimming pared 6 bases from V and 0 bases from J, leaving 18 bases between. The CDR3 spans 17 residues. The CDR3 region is CASRRISGISSYNEQFF. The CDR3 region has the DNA TGTGCCAGCAGACGAATATCGGGAATTAGCTCCTACAATGAGCAGTTCTTC.

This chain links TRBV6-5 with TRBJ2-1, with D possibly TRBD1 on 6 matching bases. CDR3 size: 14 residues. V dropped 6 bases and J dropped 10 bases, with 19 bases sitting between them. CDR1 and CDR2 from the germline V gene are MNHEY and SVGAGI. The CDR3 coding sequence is TGTGCCAGCAGCCCCGGGACACCTCTTAGGGAGCAGTTCTTC. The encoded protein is CASSPGTPLREQFF.

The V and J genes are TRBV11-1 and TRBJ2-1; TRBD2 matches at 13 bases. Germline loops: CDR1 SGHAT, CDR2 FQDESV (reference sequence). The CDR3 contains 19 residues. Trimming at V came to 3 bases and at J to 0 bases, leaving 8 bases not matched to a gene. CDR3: CASSFGLAGEWSSYNEQFF. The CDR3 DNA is TGTGCCAGCAGCTTTGGACTAGCGGGAGAATGGAGCTCCTACAATGAGCAGTTCTTC. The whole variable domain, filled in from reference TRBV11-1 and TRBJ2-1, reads EAEVAQSPRYKITEKSQAVAFWCDPISGHATLYWYRQILGQGPELLVQFQDESVVDDSQLPKDRFSAERLKGVDSTLKIQPAELGDSAMYLCASSFGLAGEWSSYNEQFFGPGTRLTVL.

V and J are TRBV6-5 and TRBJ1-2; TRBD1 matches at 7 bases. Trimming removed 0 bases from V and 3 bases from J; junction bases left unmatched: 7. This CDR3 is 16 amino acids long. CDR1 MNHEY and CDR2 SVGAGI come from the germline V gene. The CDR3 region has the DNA TGTGCCAGCAGTTACTCGGGACAGATTCCGCACTATGGCTACACCTTC. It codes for CASSYSGQIPHYGYTF.

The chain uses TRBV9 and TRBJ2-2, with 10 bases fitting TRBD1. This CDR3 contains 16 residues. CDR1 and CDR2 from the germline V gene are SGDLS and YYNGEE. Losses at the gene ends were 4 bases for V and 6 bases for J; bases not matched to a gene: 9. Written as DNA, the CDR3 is TGTGCCAGCAGCTTCGGGACAGGGGCTCAAGCCGGGGAGCTGTTTTTT. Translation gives CASSFGTGAQAGELFF.

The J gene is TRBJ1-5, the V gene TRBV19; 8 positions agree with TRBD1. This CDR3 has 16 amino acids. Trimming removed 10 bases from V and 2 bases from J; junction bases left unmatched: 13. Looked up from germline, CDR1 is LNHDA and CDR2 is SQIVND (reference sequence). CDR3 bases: TGTGCCACCAGGCTCGGTGCAGGGGGCGGCAATCAGCCCCAGCATTTT. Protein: CATRLGAGGGNQPQHF. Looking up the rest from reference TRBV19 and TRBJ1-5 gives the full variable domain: DGGITQSPKYLFRKEGQNVTLSCEQNLNHDAMYWYRQDPGQGLRLIYYSQIVNDFQKGDIAEGYSVSREKKESFPLTVTSAQKNPTAFYLCATRLGAGGGNQPQHFGDGTRLSIL.